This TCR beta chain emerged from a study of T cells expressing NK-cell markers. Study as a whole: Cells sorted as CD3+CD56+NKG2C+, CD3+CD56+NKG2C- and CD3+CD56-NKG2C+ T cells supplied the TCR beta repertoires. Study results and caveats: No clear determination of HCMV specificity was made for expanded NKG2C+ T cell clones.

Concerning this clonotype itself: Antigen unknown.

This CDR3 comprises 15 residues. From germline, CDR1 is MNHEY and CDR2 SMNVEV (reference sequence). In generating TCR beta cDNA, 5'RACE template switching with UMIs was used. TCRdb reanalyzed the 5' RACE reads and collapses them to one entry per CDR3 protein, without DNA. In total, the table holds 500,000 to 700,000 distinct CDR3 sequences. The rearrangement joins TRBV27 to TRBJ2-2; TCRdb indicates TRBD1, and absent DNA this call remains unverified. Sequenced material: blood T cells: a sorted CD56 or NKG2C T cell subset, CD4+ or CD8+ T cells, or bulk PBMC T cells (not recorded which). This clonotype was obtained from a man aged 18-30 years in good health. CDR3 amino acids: CASTIVGENTGELFF.